Listed here are 25 T cell receptor beta chains from one sample, sequenced in a study of T cell responses to AZD1222 COVID-19 vaccine. Some clones are missing from TCRdb's copy, which holds only in-frame ones; the method was immunoSEQ multiplex PCR. Of 150,000 to 200,000 clones listed, about nine tenths are singletons. The material was peripheral blood, obtained 28 days after the second AZD1222 dose. These receptors all come from an adult who received the AZD1222 COVID-19 vaccine.

The genes are TRBV14 and TRBJ1-1; D ambiguous. Germline CDR1 is SGHDN and CDR2 is FVKESK. The ends were cut back, 0 bases at V and 5 bases at J, with 7 bases in the middle. CDR3 length equals 13 residues. CDR3 nucleotide sequence: TGTGCCAGCAGCCAAGACGGAATAACTGAAGCTTTCTTT. Translated: CASSQDGITEAFF.

The V gene is TRBV4-3, the J gene TRBJ1-1, with D tentatively TRBD1 (5 bases). Trimming took off 1 base at V and 4 bases at J, with 13 bases between the two ends. Germline CDR1 reads LGHNA; CDR2 reads YSLEER. The CDR3 length is 15 residues. Here the CDR3 reads CASSQAGFLFTEAFF. The CDR3 DNA reads as TGCGCCAGCAGCCAAGCAGGGTTTTTGTTCACTGAAGCTTTCTTT.

This chain connects TRBV27 to TRBJ2-4; TRBD1 matches at 7 bases. J lost 0 bases, V lost 6 bases, and 11 bases had no gene match. The germline V gene has CDR1 MNHEY and CDR2 SMNVEV (reference sequence). The CDR3 contains 17 residues. The CDR3: CASSLKTGALAKNIQYF. The CDR3 DNA sequence: TGTGCCAGCAGCCTAAAAACAGGGGCTCTAGCCAAAAACATTCAGTACTTC.

The chain uses TRBV6-5 and TRBJ2-1, with TRBD1 matching over 12 bases. Unmatched junction bases numbered 3, after V lost 6 bases and J lost 9 bases. The CDR3 spans 13 residues. In germline, CDR1 is MNHEY, CDR2 SVGAGI. CDR3 protein: CASRGQGAGEQFF. The DNA of the CDR3 is TGTGCCAGCAGGGGACAGGGGGCGGGTGAGCAGTTCTTC.

The chain combines TRBV5-1 with TRBJ2-4; D is unresolved. CDR3 length equals 13 residues. From germline, CDR1 is SGHRS and CDR2 YFSETQ. Trimming left V 6 bases short and J 12 bases short, with 19 bases between. The CDR3 coding sequence is TGCGCCAGCACCCTTGAAGGTGGAGCCGATCAGTACTTC. It codes for CASTLEGGADQYF.

This sequence joins TRBV11-2 and TRBJ2-5; TRBD2 is a possible D gene (5 bases). Germline V gene data show CDR1 as SGHAT and CDR2 as FQNNGV. V lost 3 bases, J lost 5 bases, and 10 bases lay in between. This CDR3 spans 13 amino acids. The CDR3 reads CASSFAGRETQYF. CDR3 DNA: TGTGCCAGCAGCTTCGCGGGCCGGGAGACCCAGTACTTC.

The genes are TRBV5-1 and TRBJ2-3; tentatively, D is TRBD2 (6 bases). CDR1 and CDR2 (germline): SGHRS, YFSETQ. The V end lost 7 bases, the J end lost 1 base, and 13 bases lay between the germline ends. The CDR3 has 14 residues. CDR3 coding DNA: TGCGCCAGCGGCGAAGCGGGTCGCACAGATACGCAGTATTTT. Amino acid sequence: CASGEAGRTDTQYF.

The V call is TRBV7-3, the J call TRBJ2-1; 13 bases map to TRBD2. The CDR3 contains 18 residues. Per the germline V gene, CDR1 is SGHTA and CDR2 is FQGTGA. The trim removed 0 bases at V and 7 bases at J, leaving 9 bases unmatched. The DNA for the CDR3 is TGTGCCAGCAGCTTAACCGGTGGGACTAGCGGGGCTTTTAATGAGCAGTTCTTC. It codes for CASSLTGGTSGAFNEQFF.

This chain connects TRBV6-6 to TRBJ2-7, with D maybe TRBD2 (6 bases). CDR1 and CDR2 (germline): MNHNY, SVGAGI (reference sequence). The CDR3 extends over 13 amino acids. V was shortened by 11 bases and J by 1 base, with 15 bases between the two germline ends. The CDR3 reads CAATGAPSYEQYF. CDR3 bases: TGTGCCGCAACGGGAGCCCCTTCCTACGAGCAGTACTTC.

The V call is TRBV10-3, the J call TRBJ2-1; D possibly uses TRBD1 or TRBD2 (5 bases each). Germline values: CDR1 ENHRY, CDR2 SYGVKD. This CDR3 is 13 amino acids long. V shed 3 bases and J shed 6 bases, with 9 bases lying between them. CDR3 bases: TGTGCCATCAGTGATTGGGGGACCAATGAGCAGTTCTTC. This gives the protein CAISDWGTNEQFF.

The chain employs TRBV5-8 and TRBJ2-1; TRBD1 aligns across 10 bases. Trimming at V came to 1 base and at J to 8 bases, leaving 3 bases not matched to a gene. Germline CDR1 reads SGHTS; CDR2 reads YDEGEE. The CDR3 loop spans 14 amino acids. The DNA for the CDR3 is TGTGCCAGCAGCTTGAGAGGGACAGGGGATGAGCAGTTCTTC. It specifies CASSLRGTGDEQFF.

The rearrangement joins TRBV30 to TRBJ1-3; D ambiguous. The germline CDR1 and CDR2 sequences are GTSNPN and SVGIG (reference sequence). The length of the CDR3 is 13 residues. V lost 3 bases and J lost 0, with 6 bases in between. The CDR3 is CAWSGPSGNTIYF. The CDR3 coding sequence is TGTGCCTGGAGCGGGCCCTCTGGAAACACCATATATTTT.

The chain has TRBV2 and TRBJ2-1; 9 bases match TRBD1. Germline V gives CDR1 SNHLY, CDR2 FYNNEI. The CDR3 is 15 residues long. The ends lost 2 bases at V and 9 bases at J; junction bases unmatched: 8. The CDR3 coding sequence is TGTGCCAGCAGTGAATGGGGGACAGGGACCACTGAGCAGTTCTTC. Protein sequence: CASSEWGTGTTEQFF. Using reference TRBV2 and TRBJ2-1 for the parts outside the CDR3, the full variable domain is EPEVTQTPSHQVTQMGQEVILRCVPISNHLYFYWYRQILGQKVEFLVSFYNNEISEKSEIFDDQFSVERPDGSNFTLKIRSTKLEDSAMYFCASSEWGTGTTEQFFGPGTRLTVL.

This clone appeared a few times. This chain connects TRBV5-4 to TRBJ1-2, with 8 bases aligning to TRBD1. Trimming at V came to 6 bases and at J to 2 bases, leaving 9 bases not matched to a gene. CDR1 and CDR2 (germline): SGHNT, YYREEE (reference sequence). There are 15 residues in the CDR3. The CDR3 spells CASTTKQGGNYGYTF. As DNA, the CDR3 is TGTGCCAGCACCACTAAACAGGGGGGGAACTATGGCTACACCTTC.

The J gene is TRBJ2-1, the V gene TRBV6-6; TRBD2 agrees at 14 bases. The CDR3 contains 14 residues. Germline CDR1 and CDR2: MNHNY and SVGAGI (reference sequence). Trimming at V came to 6 bases and at J to 6 bases, leaving 1 base not matched to a gene. The CDR3: CASSGTSGSNEQFF. DNA of the CDR3: TGTGCCAGCAGCGGGACTAGCGGGAGCAATGAGCAGTTCTTC.

Here the CDR3 reads CATSRRTDNYGYTF. CDR3 sequence (DNA): TGTGCCACCAGCAGGCGCACAGATAACTATGGCTACACCTTC. The chain carries TRBV15 and TRBJ1-2; no reliable D call. Trimming took 3 bases from V and 1 from J, leaving 9 bases between them. The CDR3 covers 14 residues. In germline, CDR1 is LNHNV, CDR2 YYDKDF (reference sequence).

This chain uses TRBV4-1 with TRBJ2-6, with 11 bases lining up with TRBD2. CDR1 and CDR2 (germline): MGHRA, YSYEKL. The CDR3 covers 19 residues. The junction had 11 bases not matched to a gene; V was cut back by 3 bases and J by 4 bases. CDR3 in amino acids: CASSQEAGLADTGANVLTF. CDR3 coding DNA: TGCGCCAGCAGCCAGGAAGCGGGACTAGCGGATACCGGGGCCAACGTCCTGACTTTC.

The chain uses TRBV10-1 and TRBJ2-7; D is possibly TRBD1 (5 bases). Germline-derived CDR1 and CDR2 are WNHNN and SYGVQD (reference sequence). This CDR3 region has 15 residues. The germline V and J ends were trimmed by 0 bases and 2 bases, with 11 bases remaining between them. The chain's CDR3 is CASSESITGAYEQYF. The CDR3 region has the DNA TGCGCCAGCAGTGAGTCGATTACAGGCGCCTACGAGCAGTACTTC.

The chain couples TRBV7-8 to TRBJ2-7; D tentatively fits TRBD1 or TRBD2 (5 bases each). The V gene's germline CDR1 is SGHVS and CDR2 FQNEAQ. V lost 4 bases to trimming and J lost 2 bases, with 12 bases between them. The CDR3 loop spans 14 amino acids. The CDR3 DNA sequence: TGTGCCAGCAGCTCAAGGGACGTCCCCTACGAGCAGTACTTC. Translated, it gives CASSSRDVPYEQYF.

The chain employs TRBV5-5 and TRBJ1-2; TRBD1 is a possible D gene (6 bases). The ends were cut back, 3 bases at V and 0 bases at J, with 12 bases in the middle. The germline V gene has CDR1 SGHKS and CDR2 YYEKEE (reference sequence). This CDR3 spans 15 amino acids. The CDR3 nucleotides are TGTGCCAGCAGCTCCACAGGGAGAGCTAACTATGGCTACACCTTC. Amino acids: CASSSTGRANYGYTF.

The V gene is TRBV6-5, the J gene TRBJ2-7; TRBD2 is a possible D gene (7 bases). V lost 6 bases, J lost 0 bases, and 15 bases lay in between. The CDR3 consists of 15 residues. Germline lookup yields CDR1 MNHEY and CDR2 SVGAGI. The CDR3 loop reads CASRSLGGASYEQYF. CDR3 nucleotides: TGTGCCAGCAGGTCTTTGGGGGGGGCCTCCTACGAGCAGTACTTC.

The chain combines TRBV7-2 with TRBJ1-2; D may be TRBD1 (6 bases). CDR3 size: 14 residues. Germline V lookup: CDR1 SGHTA, CDR2 FQGNSA. V lost 1 base and J 3 bases, leaving 9 bases between the germline ends. The CDR3 nucleotides read TGTGCCAGCAGCTTAGGGGCAGGGGACTATGGCTACACCTTC. Its protein product is CASSLGAGDYGYTF.

This chain connects TRBV19 to TRBJ1-4, with 10 bases lining up with TRBD1. Per the germline V gene, CDR1 is LNHDA and CDR2 is SQIVND (reference sequence). The CDR3 runs to 13 residues. Unmatched junction bases numbered 5, after V lost 6 bases and J lost 10 bases. The CDR3 DNA is TGTGCCAGTAGAGGACAGGGGGGAGGAAAACTGTTTTTT. Amino acid sequence: CASRGQGGGKLFF.

A note on this clone: Within the sample, other DNA sequences also encode this same CDR3. The V gene is TRBV18, the J gene TRBJ2-3, with D tentatively TRBD2 (5 bases). The CDR3 is made up of 14 amino acids. Between the trimmed V and J ends, which lost 6 bases and 2 bases, there was a span of 12 bases. Per the germline V gene, CDR1 is KGHSH and CDR2 is LQKENI. The DNA of the CDR3 is TGTGCCAGCTCCCCGACGGGGTACACAGATACGCAGTATTTT. Encoded protein: CASSPTGYTDTQYF.

The count of this clone is one. The chain combines TRBV6-2 or TRBV6-3 with TRBJ2-5; D is uncertain. From germline, CDR1 is MNHEY and CDR2 SVGEGT. This CDR3 region has 15 residues. Trimming cost V 0 bases and J 5 bases, with 13 bases left between them. CDR3 residues: CASSYSTTRGETQYF. As DNA, the CDR3 is TGTGCCAGCAGTTACTCGACGACGCGTGGGGAGACCCAGTACTTC.